Presented here are 26 T cell receptor beta chains from one specimen sequenced in a study of T cell clusters in autoimmune cytopenias. TRB amplification used roughly 250 ng of peripheral blood genomic DNA. Multiplex touch-down PCR amplified TRB using TRB-A and TRB-B pools in one tube. Reprocessing the multiplex PCR reads, TCRdb reports a single entry for every CDR3 protein and omits DNA. This sample's clone table lists 7,700 or so distinct CDR3 sequences. Sequencing was carried out using peripheral blood. Receptors were obtained from a human donor with an autoimmune cytopenia or autoimmune hepatitis (not recorded which).

This clonotype is classed as medium-sized by frequency. This rearrangement joins TRBV12-3 or TRBV12-4 to TRBJ2-1; the D call of TRBD2 rests on TCRdb alone, since no DNA is present to check it. The CDR3 is 12 amino acids. CDR3 protein: CASRRIAGALFF.

This chain uses TRBV18 with TRBJ2-7. The CDR3 is 15 amino acids. Germline V CDR1 and CDR2: KGHSH, LQKENI. This CDR3 is CASSRSRTENYEQYF.

The V gene is TRBV6-4, the J gene TRBJ1-3; TCRdb lists TRBD1, though no DNA is available to test this call. The CDR3 runs 16 residues. Germline V gene data show CDR1 as MRHNA and CDR2 as SNTAGT. CDR3 region: CASSRRQSSSGNTIYF.

The chain uses TRBV6-5 and TRBJ1-1. Germline V gene data show CDR1 as MNHEY and CDR2 as SVGAGI. This CDR3 has 13 amino acids. This CDR3 reads CASSYEVNTEAFF.

This chain uses TRBV19 with TRBJ2-1; checking the TCRdb D call of TRBD1 is not possible without DNA. The CDR3 loop spans 13 amino acids. Germline CDR1 reads LNHDA; CDR2 reads SQIVND (reference sequence). The CDR3 loop reads CASSIDRDVEQFF.

The chain employs TRBV6-5 and TRBJ2-7. The CDR3 runs to 14 residues. In germline, CDR1 is MNHEY, CDR2 SVGAGI. The CDR3 sequence: CASSYGMNSYEQYF.

The chain recombines TRBV20-1 with TRBJ2-1; TCRdb's assignment of TRBD1 cannot be checked, as there is no DNA. Germline V lookup: CDR1 DFQATT, CDR2 SNEGSKA (reference sequence). CDR3 size: 12 residues. Here the CDR3 reads CSWDRGVSEQFF.

This clonotype registers medium-sized (0.01 to 0.1%) by frequency. The rearrangement uses TRBV6-1 and TRBJ1-5; TCRdb names TRBD1, which stays unverified in the absence of DNA. The CDR3 totals 16 residues. The germline CDR1 and CDR2 sequences are MNHNS and SASEGT. CDR3: CASSELGRVGNQPQHF.

Judged by frequency, this clonotype is medium-sized. This rearrangement joins TRBV18 to TRBJ2-7; TCRdb's D call of TRBD1 is untestable without DNA. Germline CDR1 is KGHSH and CDR2 is LQKENI. The CDR3 contains 15 residues. This CDR3 is CASSRDRGFGDEQYF.

This clonotype registers medium-sized by frequency. This chain links TRBV18 with TRBJ2-3. Germline-derived CDR1 and CDR2 are KGHSH and LQKENI. The CDR3 length is 16 residues. CDR3 protein: CASSPPSGGSTDTQYF. Complete variable domain (other parts from reference TRBV18 and TRBJ2-3): NAGVMQNPRHLVRRRGQEARLRCSPMKGHSHVYWYRQLPEEGLKFMVYLQKENIIDESGMPKERFSAEFPKEGPSILRIQQVVRGDSAAYFCASSPPSGGSTDTQYFGPGTRLTVL.

V usage is TRBV7-9 and J usage is TRBJ2-4; no DNA is available, so the TRBD2 call from TCRdb remains unchecked. From germline, CDR1 is SEHNR and CDR2 FQNEAQ (reference sequence). This CDR3 has 20 amino acids. CDR3 residues: CASSDHGVAGRRLAKNIQYF.

This rearrangement joins TRBV27 to TRBJ1-2; TCRdb returns TRBD1, unconfirmable since there is no DNA. This CDR3 comprises 15 residues. The V gene's germline CDR1 is MNHEY and CDR2 SMNVEV (reference sequence). CDR3 region: CASSLGSPTHYGYTF.

The chain is built from TRBV6-1 and TRBJ2-7; the D call of TRBD2 rests on TCRdb alone, since no DNA is present to check it. This CDR3 has 14 residues. CDR1 is MNHNS, CDR2 SASEGT, per germline. The chain's CDR3 is CASELLAGGYEQYF.

This chain connects TRBV30 to TRBJ1-5. The CDR3 has 14 residues. Germline V gene lookup returns CDR1 GTSNPN and CDR2 SVGIG (reference sequence). The CDR3 sequence: CAWSRGTSGGAQHF.

This clonotype is called medium-sized based on its frequency. This chain connects TRBV6-2 or TRBV6-3 to TRBJ2-2; TCRdb picks TRBD2, but there is no DNA to check that call. The germline V gene has CDR1 MNHEY and CDR2 SVGEGT. CDR3 length: 16 residues. CDR3 sequence: CASMASGEWLTGELFF.

The chain carries TRBV6-6 and TRBJ2-7; checking the TCRdb D call of TRBD1 is not possible without DNA. Germline V gene sequence: CDR1 MNHNY, CDR2 SVGAGI (reference sequence). The CDR3 consists of 16 residues. CDR3 residues: CASSDSGTGRFYEQYF.

The V call is TRBV19, the J call TRBJ1-1; the TCRdb call, TRBD1, lacks DNA for checking. The CDR3 consists of 14 residues. Germline values: CDR1 LNHDA, CDR2 SQIVND (reference sequence). The CDR3: CASRTGEGYTEAFF.

The rearrangement joins TRBV12-3 or TRBV12-4 to TRBJ1-5; TCRdb outputs TRBD1, but without DNA this stays unchecked. The CDR3 has 16 amino acids. The CDR3 protein is CASRSGQGASNQPQHF.

This rearrangement joins TRBV12-3 or TRBV12-4 to TRBJ2-5; the D call of TRBD1 rests on TCRdb alone, since no DNA is present to check it. The CDR3 runs 14 residues. The CDR3 protein is CASSYSGVQETQYF.

In terms of frequency, this clonotype is medium-sized. This chain links TRBV19 with TRBJ2-1; checking the TCRdb D call of TRBD2 is not possible without DNA. Looked up from germline, CDR1 is LNHDA and CDR2 is SQIVND (reference sequence). This CDR3 region has 13 residues. Here the CDR3 reads CASSTSGRYWQFF.

This clonotype shows up as medium-sized by frequency. This sequence joins TRBV18 and TRBJ1-1; TCRdb outputs TRBD1, but without DNA this stays unchecked. Germline V lookup: CDR1 KGHSH, CDR2 LQKENI. This CDR3 is built from 19 residues. CDR3 amino acids: CASSPQTGGVSAMNTEAFF. Full variable domain (rest looked up from reference TRBV18 and TRBJ1-1): NAGVMQNPRHLVRRRGQEARLRCSPMKGHSHVYWYRQLPEEGLKFMVYLQKENIIDESGMPKERFSAEFPKEGPSILRIQQVVRGDSAAYFCASSPQTGGVSAMNTEAFFGQGTRLTVV.

Its frequency marks this clonotype as medium-sized. The chain carries TRBV15 and TRBJ2-7; TCRdb names TRBD1, which stays unverified in the absence of DNA. This CDR3 has 16 amino acids. Germline CDR1 reads LNHNV; CDR2 reads YYDKDF (reference sequence). This CDR3 is CATSRGDRGSSYEQYF.

This clonotype is deemed medium-sized (0.01 to 0.1%) by its frequency. The gene calls are TRBV19 and TRBJ1-1. This CDR3 is built from 13 residues. The germline V gene has CDR1 LNHDA and CDR2 SQIVND (reference sequence). CDR3 loop: CASSWTEDTEAFF.

The CDR3 sequence: CASSERARLAGTTEAFF. This chain joins TRBV27 and TRBJ1-1; TCRdb's D call, TRBD1, is unchecked because there is no DNA. The germline gives CDR1 MNHEY, CDR2 SMNVEV (reference sequence). The CDR3 is made up of 17 amino acids.

In terms of frequency, this clonotype is medium-sized (0.01 to 0.1%). The CDR3 loop reads CASSLDPLETQYF. This rearrangement joins TRBV5-5 to TRBJ2-5; there is no DNA to check the TCRdb D call of TRBD1. The CDR3 covers 13 residues. The germline CDR1 and CDR2 sequences are SGHKS and YYEKEE (reference sequence).

The chain uses TRBV20-1 and TRBJ2-5. Germline values: CDR1 DFQATT, CDR2 SNEGSKA (reference sequence). The CDR3 spans 13 residues. The CDR3 here is CSAKVHSEETQYF.